A selection of T cell receptor beta chains follows, all from one sample in a study of neurological immune-mediated disorders. From the 5' RACE reads, TCRdb called clonotypes with MiXCR, one entry per CDR3 protein. Of 65,000 to 85,000 distinct CDR3 sequences detected, nearly 6% appear once; the ten largest clones hold over 6.5%. Sequencing input: PBMCs. These receptors were taken from an older woman with multiple sclerosis. Both conserved end residues are part of each CDR3. The order of the fields is V gene, J gene, CDR3 protein.

V gene: TRBV7-2
J gene: TRBJ1-2
CDR3 protein: CASSPPTGTGRWRGYGYTF

V gene: TRBV11-2
J gene: TRBJ1-2
CDR3 protein: CASSSVRGRHRYGYTF

V gene: TRBV27
J gene: TRBJ1-1
CDR3 protein: CASSTGSKNTEAFF

V gene: TRBV7-2
J gene: TRBJ1-4
CDR3 protein: CASSSGGPTNEKLFF

V gene: TRBV3-1
J gene: TRBJ2-7
CDR3 protein: CASSRRDRGPYEQYF

V gene: TRBV11-2
J gene: TRBJ2-5
CDR3 protein: CASSLPGTVRETQYF

V gene: TRBV27
J gene: TRBJ2-7
CDR3 protein: CASSPRGLSSYEQYF

V gene: TRBV6-6
J gene: TRBJ1-3
CDR3 protein: CASILGRPLSGNTIYF

V gene: TRBV4-1
J gene: TRBJ2-5
CDR3 protein: CASSQETGVSQETQYF

V gene: TRBV7-2
J gene: TRBJ2-2
CDR3 protein: CASSLAGGPAGELFF

V gene: TRBV6-5
J gene: TRBJ2-2
CDR3 protein: CASKGGFTGELFF

V gene: TRBV5-1
J gene: TRBJ2-1
CDR3 protein: CASRAAGVPNEQFF

V gene: TRBV6-5
J gene: TRBJ2-2
CDR3 protein: CASSLGFWTGELFF

V gene: TRBV4-1
J gene: TRBJ1-5
CDR3 protein: CASSQGDRGLQPQHF

V gene: TRBV20-1
J gene: TRBJ1-3
CDR3 protein: CSARRGGAGNTIYF

V gene: TRBV15
J gene: TRBJ2-1
CDR3 protein: CATSRDLRGVYNEQFF

V gene: TRBV5-1
J gene: TRBJ1-4
CDR3 protein: CASTPGTTNEKLFF

V gene: TRBV7-2
J gene: TRBJ2-1
CDR3 protein: CASGEGSYNEQFF

V gene: TRBV29-1
J gene: TRBJ2-7
CDR3 protein: CSVGGATGFSYEQYF

V gene: TRBV12-3/TRBV12-4
J gene: TRBJ2-1
CDR3 protein: CASSLHLGDSYNEQFF

V gene: TRBV5-5
J gene: TRBJ1-5
CDR3 protein: CASSSWPNQPQHF

V gene: TRBV5-1
J gene: TRBJ2-2
CDR3 protein: CASSQLQGGTGELFF

V gene: TRBV3-1
J gene: TRBJ2-1
CDR3 protein: CASSQPGQGYDEQFF

V gene: TRBV5-1
J gene: TRBJ2-5
CDR3 protein: CASSLATGYQETQYF

V gene: TRBV5-1
J gene: TRBJ2-1
CDR3 protein: CASRGTGGAYNEQFF

V gene: TRBV7-9
J gene: TRBJ1-2
CDR3 protein: CASSLSPGSGYTF

V gene: TRBV20-1
J gene: TRBJ2-5
CDR3 protein: CSAETGGKETQYF

V gene: TRBV7-2
J gene: TRBJ2-3
CDR3 protein: CASSLSLAAGSTQYF

V gene: TRBV20-1
J gene: TRBJ2-7
CDR3 protein: CSASVPTSGARPLYEQYF

V gene: TRBV5-1
J gene: TRBJ2-1
CDR3 protein: CASNLIAGSSYNEQFF

V gene: TRBV12-3/TRBV12-4
J gene: TRBJ2-3
CDR3 protein: CASSLGGTGTLTDTQYF

V gene: TRBV20-1
J gene: TRBJ1-6
CDR3 protein: CSARTLTGEGPLHF

V gene: TRBV6-5
J gene: TRBJ1-1
CDR3 protein: CASRPGQVPYTEAFF

V gene: TRBV20-1
J gene: TRBJ2-7
CDR3 protein: CSAPGPRTSGGNEQYF

V gene: TRBV15
J gene: TRBJ2-7
CDR3 protein: CATSRGTGQGYEQYF

V gene: TRBV4-1
J gene: TRBJ1-1
CDR3 protein: CASSQDRKGGAQLNTEAFF

V gene: TRBV14
J gene: TRBJ2-1
CDR3 protein: CASSPRQGSYNEQFF

V gene: TRBV29-1
J gene: TRBJ2-5
CDR3 protein: CSVEVGLGETQYF

V gene: TRBV9
J gene: TRBJ2-3
CDR3 protein: CASSRDSGTDTQYF

V gene: TRBV7-2
J gene: TRBJ2-7
CDR3 protein: CASSLNPGYEQYF